One sample yielded the 3 T cell receptor beta chains listed below, sequenced in a study of shared clonotypes between healthy human individuals. CD8 cells classed as naive were CD45RO-negative and positively selected for CCR7, excluding terminally differentiated effector memory CD45RA+ cells. This table comes from immunoSEQ multiplex PCR, and its TCRdb copy is limited to in-frame clones, with some not included. The table includes about 650,000 clones, roughly 95% detected once. Sequencing was performed on naive CD8+ T cells sorted from blood. The receptors were gathered from a woman aged 30 to 39 in good health.

The chain couples TRBV2 to TRBJ2-1; TRBD2 aligns across 14 bases. This CDR3 comprises 17 residues. The germline gives CDR1 SNHLY, CDR2 FYNNEI. Trimming cost V 7 bases and J 7 bases; bases outside gene matches: 12. CDR3 loop: CASTGTSGSSFRNEQFF. In DNA, the CDR3 is TGTGCCAGCACGGGGACTAGCGGGAGTAGTTTTAGGAATGAGCAGTTCTTC.

This chain connects TRBV15 to TRBJ2-5; 7 nucleotides line up with TRBD2. The CDR3 covers 16 residues. V shed 1 base and J 1 base; nucleotides not matched to a gene: 6. Looked up from germline, CDR1 is LNHNV and CDR2 is YYDKDF (reference sequence). CDR3 DNA sequence: TGTGCCACCAGCAGAGCTGGGTCGGGAGGCCAAGAGACCCAGTACTTC. This encodes CATSRAGSGGQETQYF. The full variable domain, its missing parts supplied by reference TRBV15 and TRBJ2-5, is DAMVIQNPRYQVTQFGKPVTLSCSQTLNHNVMYWYQQKSSQAPKLLFHYYDKDFNNEADTPDNFQSRRPNTSFCFLDIRSPGLGDTAMYLCATSRAGSGGQETQYFGPGTRLLVL.

The chain employs TRBV28 and TRBJ2-7; D is ambiguous. Trimming cost V 6 bases and J 6 bases, with 6 bases left between them. In germline, CDR1 is MDHEN, CDR2 SYDVKM. This CDR3 region has 10 residues. CDR3 amino acids: CASRSTEQYF. CDR3 sequence (DNA): TGTGCCAGCAGATCCACCGAGCAGTACTTC.